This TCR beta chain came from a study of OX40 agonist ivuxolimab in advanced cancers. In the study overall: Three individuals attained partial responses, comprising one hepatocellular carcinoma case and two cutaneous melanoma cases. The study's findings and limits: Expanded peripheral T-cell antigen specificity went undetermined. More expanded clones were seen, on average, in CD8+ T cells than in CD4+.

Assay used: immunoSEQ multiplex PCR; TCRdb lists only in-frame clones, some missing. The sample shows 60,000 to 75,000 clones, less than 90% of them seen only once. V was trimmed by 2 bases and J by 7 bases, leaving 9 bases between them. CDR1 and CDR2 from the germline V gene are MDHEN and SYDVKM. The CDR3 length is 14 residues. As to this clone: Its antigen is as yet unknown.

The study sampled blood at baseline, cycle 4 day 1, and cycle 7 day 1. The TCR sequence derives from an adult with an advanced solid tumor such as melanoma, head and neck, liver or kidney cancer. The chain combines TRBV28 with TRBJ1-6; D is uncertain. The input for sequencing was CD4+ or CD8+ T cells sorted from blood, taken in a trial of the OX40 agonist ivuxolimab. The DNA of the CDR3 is TGTGCCAGCAGTTTAGCGGCGGCAAATTCACCCCTCCACTTT. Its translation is CASSLAAANSPLHF. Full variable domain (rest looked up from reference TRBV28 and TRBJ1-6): DVKVTQSSRYLVKRTGEKVFLECVQDMDHENMFWYRQDPGLGLRLIYFSYDVKMKEKGDIPEGYSVSREKKERFSLILESASTNQTSMYLCASSLAAANSPLHFGNGTRLTVT.